The TCR beta chain under discussion was sequenced for a study of monozygotic twins with cystic fibrosis (dated by TCRdb to the early 2020s). About the study as a whole: Barcoded libraries were made from approximately 2.8 micrograms of fragmented DNA using roughly 16 PCR cycles. TCR beta repertoires were compared within and between 16 monozygotic twin pairs with cystic fibrosis so that genetic influence on V and J gene usage could be assessed. Ten female and six male twin pairs, aged about 2.0 to 36.4 years (median roughly 9 years) and mostly children and adolescents, were included in the cohort. Data for three of the twin pairs had previously been reported in another context. On the day of blood sampling, twins were ranked among 1,100 or so cohort participants for weight-for-height and for FEVPerc (FEV1 disease centile). What the research found in general, with its limitations: In 13 of 16 pairs, V gene usage most closely resembled the co-twin's, and the same held for J usage in 8 of 16 pairs, a pattern suggesting genetic constraints. The cohort was small, and no association was found between shared CDR3 numbers and age, concordance or disease severity. Simpson clonality was found to be generally low (median around 0.01), suggesting a naive-dominated repertoire, although higher clonality was observed in the most severely affected patients. Nucleotide-identical clonotype sharing was significantly higher within monozygotic CF twin pairs than between unrelated CF individuals (P = 0.000026, Mann-Whitney).

Following the manufacturer's instructions, TCR beta CDR3 regions were amplified by multiplex PCR with the immunoSEQ immune profiling system. An Illumina NextSeq system was used for sequencing. On the study's bioinformatics: Sequence data were processed on the immunoSEQ Analyzer platform, and clonality was calculated as the square root of Simpson's index of productive rearrangements. V and J usage similarity was measured by Jensen-Shannon distance, and CDR3 generation probabilities were computed with OLGA. Shared CDR3 sequences were searched in the immuneACCESS database (August 2020) and in VDJdb (December 2020). TCRdb took over this immuneACCESS table, retaining in-frame rearrangements with V and J assigned. Such tables are incomplete; in checked studies, under half of the missing clones stem from an unresolved V gene, and the remainder is unexplained. That table is the source of V, J and clone size, and D and trimming were worked out from the DNA. The sample records fewer than 10,000 clones, 98% of which are singletons. Approximately 0.24% of the sample is in the top ten clones.

As for this clone: Its antigen is not yet known. It has no much larger one-base neighbor in the sample; base qualities were not kept.

Reading from cysteine to phenylalanine, the CDR3 counts 15 amino acids. The sequence is cut down to CDR3 DNA, 45 bases in frame from base 1. V loses 0 bases, J loses 5 bases, and the germline ends lie 13 bases apart. According to the germline V gene, CDR1 reads MNHEY and CDR2 reads SVGAGI. The twin pairs came from the European Cystic Fibrosis Twin and Sibling Study Cohort, which recruited patients from 150 to 200 CF clinics across 14 European countries. Both zygosity and CFTR genotype were checked in-house, and zygosity was tested with multiplex PCR across nine short tandem repeat loci. Peripheral blood was taken from each twin, and clinical parameters were recorded on the day of blood sampling. Genomic DNA was isolated from peripheral blood cells with phenol/chloroform and kept in TE buffer at 4 degrees C.

The chain couples TRBV6-5 to TRBJ1-2; possibly the D gene is TRBD1, per 5 matching bases. Material for sequencing was blood. The sequence was collected from a girl aged 2 to 10 with cystic fibrosis. The nucleotide sequence reads TGTGCCAGCAGTTACTCGAGACGCTGGACATATGGCTACACCTTC. The encoded protein is CASSYSRRWTYGYTF.